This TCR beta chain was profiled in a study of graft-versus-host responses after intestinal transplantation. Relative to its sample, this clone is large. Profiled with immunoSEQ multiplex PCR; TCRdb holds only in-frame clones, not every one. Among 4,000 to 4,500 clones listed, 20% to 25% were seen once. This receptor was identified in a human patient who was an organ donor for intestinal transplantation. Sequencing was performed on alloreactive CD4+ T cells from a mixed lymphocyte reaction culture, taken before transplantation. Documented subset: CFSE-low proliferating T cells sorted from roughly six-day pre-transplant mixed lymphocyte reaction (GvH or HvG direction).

The chain's CDR3 is CASSQGPVNEKLFF. The CDR3 region has the DNA TGCGCCAGCAGCCAAGGGCCAGTCAATGAAAAACTGTTTTTT. V and J are TRBV4-3 and TRBJ1-4; no clear D. This CDR3 region has 14 residues. CDR1 and CDR2 (germline): LGHNA, YSLEER. Trimming left V 1 base short and J 5 bases short, with 8 bases between.